Listed here are 27 T cell receptor beta chains from one sample, sequenced in a study of CD8 T cells in ankylosing spondylitis. MiXCR, applied by TCRdb to the 5' RACE reads, yields one record per CDR3 protein. The sample includes 200,000 to 300,000 distinct CDR3 sequences, more than 20% of them seen just once. The sample was blood, either unsorted or a sorted T cell fraction (not recorded which). The receptor source for this set is a male donor with ankylosing spondylitis or in good health (not recorded which).

The chain employs TRBV12-3 or TRBV12-4 and TRBJ2-1, with D perhaps TRBD1 or TRBD2 (6 bases each). V lost 6 bases, J lost 8 bases, and 14 bases lay in between. The CDR3 is 13 residues long. CDR3 nucleotides: TGTGCCAGCAGGCCCCCGGGGGCGGATGAGCAGTTCTTC. Translation gives CASRPPGADEQFF.

This clonotype appeared many times. J is TRBJ1-1 and V is TRBV29-1; unclear D gene. This CDR3 spans 12 amino acids. V lost 8 bases and J lost 1, with 11 bases in between. Germline CDR1 is SQVTM and CDR2 is ANQGSEA. CDR3 loop: CSSSRGNTEAFF. CDR3 nucleotides: TGCAGCTCGTCTCGGGGGAACACTGAAGCTTTCTTT.

Ten or more counts support this clonotype. The genes are TRBV6-1 and TRBJ2-7, with D perhaps TRBD1 (6 bases). Trimming took off 6 bases at V and 4 bases at J, with 19 bases between the two ends. This CDR3 contains 15 residues. CDR1 MNHNS and CDR2 SASEGT come from the germline V gene. DNA of the CDR3: TGTGCCAGCAGCAATGACAGGATGGTCCTATACGAGCAGTACTTC. Amino acids: CASSNDRMVLYEQYF.

This clonotype was picked up a small number of times. CDR3 nucleotide sequence: TGTGCCAGCAGCTTAAACTTTCAAGAGACCCAGTACTTC. Its protein is CASSLNFQETQYF. The chain recombines TRBV7-7 with TRBJ2-5; no definite D call. Germline lookup yields CDR1 SSHAT and CDR2 FNYEAQ (reference sequence). The CDR3 contains 13 residues. Trimming took off 2 bases at V and 2 bases at J, with 6 bases between the two ends.

V is TRBV12-3 or TRBV12-4 and J is TRBJ2-7; 11 bases fit TRBD1. CDR3 length: 15 residues. The trim removed 6 bases at V and 4 bases at J, leaving 8 bases unmatched. In DNA, the CDR3 is TGTGCCAGCAGCCCAGGGACAGGGGGGGGGTACGAGCAGTACTTC. Its protein is CASSPGTGGGYEQYF.

This clonotype was detected ten times or more. The genes are TRBV20-1 and TRBJ2-7, with no clear D. This CDR3 has 12 amino acids. V gave up 1 base and J gave up 3 bases, with 7 bases separating them. Germline V lookup: CDR1 DFQATT, CDR2 SNEGSKA (reference sequence). This CDR3 reads CSARASIYEQYF. CDR3 DNA: TGCAGTGCTAGAGCTAGTATCTACGAGCAGTACTTC.

This clonotype was observed a few times. This rearrangement joins TRBV29-1 to TRBJ2-3; 8 nucleotides line up with TRBD1. The CDR3 is 13 amino acids. Germline CDR1 is SQVTM and CDR2 is ANQGSEA. The J segment lost 2 bases and the V segment lost 5 bases, leaving 3 bases of the junction unmatched. The CDR3 spells CSVRTGTTDTQYF. The CDR3 DNA follows: TGCAGCGTTAGGACAGGGACCACAGATACGCAGTATTTT.

This clonotype was seen at least ten times. The V call is TRBV12-3 or TRBV12-4, the J call TRBJ2-3; TRBD2 aligns across 7 bases. The CDR3 contains 14 residues. The trim removed 6 bases at V and 7 bases at J, leaving 10 bases unmatched. CDR3 loop: CASSRGSGGYTQYF. CDR3 bases: TGTGCCAGCAGCCGCGGGTCCGGGGGGTATACGCAGTATTTT.

This clonotype has at least ten counts. The rearrangement uses TRBV18 and TRBJ2-3; D may be TRBD2 (5 bases). V shed 3 bases and J shed 3 bases, with 19 bases lying between them. The CDR3 has 17 residues. Germline CDR1 KGHSH, CDR2 LQKENI. CDR3 DNA sequence: TGTGCCAGCTCACCGCCATTTCGGGGTCGAGGGACAGATACGCAGTATTTT. Residues: CASSPPFRGRGTDTQYF.

This clonotype showed up many times. The chain joins TRBV12-3 or TRBV12-4 to TRBJ1-4; D remains ambiguous. There are 14 residues in the CDR3. The V gene lost 7 bases and the J gene lost 0 bases, with 9 bases spanning the gap. CDR3 region: CASTDGSTNEKLFF. In DNA form, the CDR3 reads TGTGCCAGCACCGACGGCTCAACTAATGAAAAACTGTTTTTT.

This clonotype was picked up many times. V and J are TRBV12-3 or TRBV12-4 and TRBJ1-2, with D tentatively TRBD1 (5 bases). The V end lost 4 bases, the J end lost 7 bases, and 16 bases lay between the germline ends. The CDR3 covers 14 residues. Here the CDR3 DNA reads TGTGCCAGCAGTTGGGGCAGGGCCGTCAGTGGCTACACCTTC. Translation: CASSWGRAVSGYTF.

The chain is built from TRBV12-3 or TRBV12-4 and TRBJ2-7; TRBD1 agrees at 7 bases. With 7 bases clipped from V and 6 bases from J, the junction kept 12 bases outside the gene matches. This CDR3 has 14 amino acids. CDR3 in DNA: TGTGCCAGCAACCGGGACAGCGGAATTGGCGAGCAGTACTTC. Protein product: CASNRDSGIGEQYF.

This clonotype was seen a few times. Here the CDR3 reads CASSVGRSNYEQYF. The CDR3 coding sequence is TGTGCCAGCAGCGTAGGACGCTCCAACTACGAGCAGTACTTC. The rearrangement links TRBV9 to TRBJ2-7; no firm D call. The CDR3 is made up of 14 amino acids. Trimming removed 0 bases from V and 3 bases from J, with 10 bases in between. Germline loops: CDR1 SGDLS, CDR2 YYNGEE. Complete variable domain (other parts from reference TRBV9 and TRBJ2-7): DSGVTQTPKHLITATGQRVTLRCSPRSGDLSVYWYQQSLDQGLQFLIQYYNGEERAKGNILERFSAQQFPDLHSELNLSSLELGDSALYFCASSVGRSNYEQYFGPGTRLTVT.

The chain is built from TRBV29-1 and TRBJ2-3, with D possibly being TRBD2 (5 bases). The CDR3 length is 12 residues. Trimming shortened V by 7 bases and J by 6 bases, and 14 bases separated the two germline ends. Germline-derived CDR1 and CDR2 are SQVTM and ANQGSEA. The CDR3 DNA sequence: TGCAGCGCCCCCAAGGGAGTGGATACGCAGTATTTT. As protein: CSAPKGVDTQYF.

The genes are TRBV20-1 and TRBJ1-5; D not certain. The CDR3 sequence is 14 residues long. V was clipped by 3 bases and J by 1 base, with 10 bases between them. CDR1 DFQATT and CDR2 SNEGSKA come from the germline V gene (reference sequence). CDR3 amino acids: CSASWSGSNQPQHF. In DNA, the CDR3 is TGCAGTGCTAGTTGGTCAGGCAGCAATCAGCCCCAGCATTTT.

This clonotype was picked up many times. V usage is TRBV5-1 and J usage is TRBJ2-5; perhaps TRBD2 as D (6 bases). The CDR3 totals 15 residues. The V end lost 6 bases, the J end lost 5 bases, and 20 bases lay between the germline ends. The germline gives CDR1 SGHRS, CDR2 YFSETQ. CDR3 protein: CASNNMGQSGETQYF. DNA for the CDR3: TGCGCCAGCAACAACATGGGGCAGAGCGGGGAGACCCAGTACTTC.

This clonotype showed up many times. The chain has TRBV10-3 and TRBJ2-7; maybe TRBD1 (5 bases). Trimming took 6 bases from V and 5 from J, leaving 20 bases between them. Germline V gene data show CDR1 as ENHRY and CDR2 as SYGVKD. The CDR3 spans 15 residues. The CDR3 DNA reads TGTGCCATCAGGGAAGGTGGGGCAGGGTACCACGAGCAGTACTTC. Residues: CAIREGGAGYHEQYF.

Remarks on this clonotype: A read error is possible here, since a much larger clone lies one base away. The rearrangement uses TRBV20-1 and TRBJ2-3; tentative D call: TRBD2 (7 bases). Trimming left V 6 bases short and J 3 bases short, with 16 bases between. CDR3 size: 14 residues. From germline, CDR1 is DFQATT and CDR2 SNEGSKA (reference sequence). The CDR3 nucleotides are TGCAGTGCATGGGACGGGGGGCCAACAGATACGCAGTATTTT. It yields the protein CSAWDGGPTDTQYF.

This clonotype was counted many times. The chain recombines TRBV5-1 with TRBJ2-1; 8 nucleotides align to TRBD2. Looked up from germline, CDR1 is SGHRS and CDR2 is YFSETQ. Unmatched junction bases numbered 5, after V lost 0 bases and J lost 9 bases. The CDR3 is 14 amino acids. The CDR3 here is CASSLASGRFEQFF. DNA of the CDR3: TGCGCCAGCAGCTTGGCAAGCGGGAGATTTGAGCAGTTCTTC. Looking up the rest from reference TRBV5-1 and TRBJ2-1 gives the full variable domain: KAGVTQTPRYLIKTRGQQVTLSCSPISGHRSVSWYQQTPGQGLQFLFEYFSETQRNKGNFPGRFSGRQFSNSRSEMNVSTLELGDSALYLCASSLASGRFEQFFGPGTRLTVL.

The chain uses TRBV2 and TRBJ2-4; D might be TRBD1 or TRBD2, each matching 6 bases. The CDR3 has 16 amino acids. V gave up 5 bases and J gave up 1 base, with 15 bases separating them. CDR1 is SNHLY, CDR2 FYNNEI, per germline. CDR3 in amino acids: CASSPEGGAAKNIQYF. The CDR3 DNA sequence: TGTGCCAGCAGTCCCGAGGGGGGCGCTGCCAAAAACATTCAGTACTTC.

The chain couples TRBV12-3 or TRBV12-4 to TRBJ2-7; 8 bases are a match to TRBD2. J gave up 12 bases and V 6 bases, and 10 bases lay outside the gene matches. The length of the CDR3 is 12 residues. The CDR3 bases are TGTGCCAGCAGGACGGGGGGGACGCTTTGGTACTTC. Residues: CASRTGGTLWYF.

In this sample, this clonotype turned up a few times. This sequence joins TRBV29-1 and TRBJ1-2; D call uncertain. The CDR3 is 11 amino acids. Trimming left V 7 bases short and J 0 bases short, with 6 bases between. CDR1 and CDR2 (germline): SQVTM, ANQGSEA. CDR3 DNA: TGCAGCGCTGGATCTAACTATGGCTACACCTTC. It specifies CSAGSNYGYTF.

This chain connects TRBV12-3 or TRBV12-4 to TRBJ2-5, with 8 bases fitting TRBD1. V trimming: 5 bases; J trimming: 1 base; junction bases outside the gene matches: 3. The CDR3 spans 14 residues. CDR3 amino acids: CASSAGQAQETQYF. The CDR3 region has the DNA TGTGCCAGCAGTGCGGGACAGGCCCAAGAGACCCAGTACTTC.

The chain combines TRBV12-3 or TRBV12-4 with TRBJ2-1; TRBD2 agrees at 8 bases. V trimming: 5 bases; J trimming: 13 bases; junction bases outside the gene matches: 10. The CDR3 runs to 13 residues. In DNA form, the CDR3 reads TGTGCCAGCAGTACAAGTCCTCGGGAGGGCCAGTTCTTC. Translation gives CASSTSPREGQFF.

In its sample, this clonotype was seen many times. The chain employs TRBV3-1 and TRBJ2-1, with unresolved D. The germline V and J ends were trimmed by 1 base and 4 bases, with 2 bases remaining between them. This CDR3 is built from 12 residues. The germline V gene encodes CDR1 LGHDT and CDR2 YNNKEL (reference sequence). Here the CDR3 DNA reads TGTGCCAGCAGCCAAGCATACAATGAGCAGTTCTTC. Encoded protein: CASSQAYNEQFF.

This clonotype was observed a few times. Here the CDR3 DNA reads TGCAGTGCTCAGAGTCGTGGCTACACCTTC. It encodes CSAQSRGYTF. The chain is built from TRBV20-1 and TRBJ1-2; D remains ambiguous. V lost 5 bases to trimming and J lost 7 bases, with 8 bases between them. The germline V gene has CDR1 DFQATT and CDR2 SNEGSKA (reference sequence). This CDR3 region has 10 residues.

This chain uses TRBV29-1 with TRBJ1-1, with 7 bases lining up with TRBD1. CDR3 length: 12 residues. The J segment lost 4 bases and the V segment lost 5 bases, leaving 4 bases of the junction unmatched. CDR1 SQVTM and CDR2 ANQGSEA come from the germline V gene. The CDR3 DNA reads TGCAGCGTTCTAGGGGGCGTCACTGAAGCTTTCTTT. Protein: CSVLGGVTEAFF.